This T cell receptor (beta chain) was retrieved from a study of control samples from healthy donors and cancer patients. The CDR3 covers 15 residues. V gave up 8 bases and J gave up 2 bases; unmatched junction bases: 11. The V gene's germline CDR1 is SQVTM and CDR2 ANQGSEA. Profiled with immunoSEQ multiplex PCR; TCRdb holds only in-frame clones, not every one. Of tens of thousands of clones in the sample, approximately 90% are singletons; the top ten hold 22%. The material sequenced was PBMCs. The chain combines TRBV29-1 with TRBJ2-3; TRBD2 aligns across 9 bases. This receptor was taken from a woman in her thirties or forties with head and neck cancer. CDR3 residues: CSLWVAGELTDTQYF. The CDR3 DNA is TGCAGCCTATGGGTAGCGGGGGAACTCACAGATACGCAGTATTTT.